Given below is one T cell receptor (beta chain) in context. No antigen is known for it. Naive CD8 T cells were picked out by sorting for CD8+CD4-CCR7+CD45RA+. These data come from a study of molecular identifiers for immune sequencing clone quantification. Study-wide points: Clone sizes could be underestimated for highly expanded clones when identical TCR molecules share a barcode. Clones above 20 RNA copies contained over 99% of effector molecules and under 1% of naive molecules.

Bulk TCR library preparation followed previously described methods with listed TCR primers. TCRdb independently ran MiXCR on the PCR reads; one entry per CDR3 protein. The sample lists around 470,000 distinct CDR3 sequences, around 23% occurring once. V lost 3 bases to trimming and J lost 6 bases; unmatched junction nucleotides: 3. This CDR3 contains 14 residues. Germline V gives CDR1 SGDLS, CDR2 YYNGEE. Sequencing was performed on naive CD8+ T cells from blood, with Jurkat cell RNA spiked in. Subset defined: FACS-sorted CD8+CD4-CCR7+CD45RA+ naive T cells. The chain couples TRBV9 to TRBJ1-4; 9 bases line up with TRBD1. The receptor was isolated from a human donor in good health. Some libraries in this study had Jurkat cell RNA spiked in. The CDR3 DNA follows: TGTGCCAGCAGCGAGGGACAGGGAGATGAAAAACTGTTTTTT. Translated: CASSEGQGDEKLFF.